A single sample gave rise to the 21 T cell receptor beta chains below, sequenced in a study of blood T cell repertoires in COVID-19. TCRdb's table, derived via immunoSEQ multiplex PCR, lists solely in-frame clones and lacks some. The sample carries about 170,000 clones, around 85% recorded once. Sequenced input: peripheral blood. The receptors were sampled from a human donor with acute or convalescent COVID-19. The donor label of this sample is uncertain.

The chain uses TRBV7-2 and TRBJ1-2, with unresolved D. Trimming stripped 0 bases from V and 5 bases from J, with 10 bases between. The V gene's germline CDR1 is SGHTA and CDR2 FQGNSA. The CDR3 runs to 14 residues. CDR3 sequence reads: CASSLATIPYGYTF. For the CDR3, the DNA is TGTGCCAGCAGCTTAGCCACTATCCCGTATGGCTACACCTTC.

CDR3 sequence (DNA): TGTGCCAGCAGTGTCGTGTCATGGAGACAGAATTCACCCCTCCACTTT. This gives the protein CASSVVSWRQNSPLHF. The V and J genes are TRBV27 and TRBJ1-6; D perhaps matches TRBD1 (5 bases). The V end lost 5 bases, the J end lost 7 bases, and 18 bases lay between the germline ends. Germline CDR1 MNHEY, CDR2 SMNVEV (reference sequence). The CDR3 has 16 residues.

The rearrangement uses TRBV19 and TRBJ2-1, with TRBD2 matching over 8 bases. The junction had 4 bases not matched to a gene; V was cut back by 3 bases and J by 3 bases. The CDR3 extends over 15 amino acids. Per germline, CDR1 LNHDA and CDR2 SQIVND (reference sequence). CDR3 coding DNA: TGTGCCAGTAGTATCTCTAGCGGGTTCTACAATGAGCAGTTCTTC. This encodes CASSISSGFYNEQFF.

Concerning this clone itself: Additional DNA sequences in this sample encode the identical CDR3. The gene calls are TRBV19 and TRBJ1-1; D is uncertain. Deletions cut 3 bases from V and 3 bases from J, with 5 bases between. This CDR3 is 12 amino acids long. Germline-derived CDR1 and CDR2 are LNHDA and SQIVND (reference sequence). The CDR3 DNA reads TGTGCCAGTAGTATTCGGGACACTGAAGCTTTCTTT. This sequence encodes CASSIRDTEAFF.

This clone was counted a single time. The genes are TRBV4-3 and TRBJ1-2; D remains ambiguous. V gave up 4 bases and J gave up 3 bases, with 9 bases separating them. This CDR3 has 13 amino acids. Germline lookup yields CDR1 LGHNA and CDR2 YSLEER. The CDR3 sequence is CASSPGRDYGYTF. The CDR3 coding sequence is TGCGCCAGCAGCCCCGGGAGGGACTATGGCTACACCTTC.

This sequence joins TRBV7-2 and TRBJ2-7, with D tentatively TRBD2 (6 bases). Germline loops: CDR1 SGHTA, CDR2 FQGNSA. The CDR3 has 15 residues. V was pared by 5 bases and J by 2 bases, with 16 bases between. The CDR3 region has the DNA TGTGCCAGCAGCCAATACGTCGGGAGTACCTACGAGCAGTACTTC. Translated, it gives CASSQYVGSTYEQYF.

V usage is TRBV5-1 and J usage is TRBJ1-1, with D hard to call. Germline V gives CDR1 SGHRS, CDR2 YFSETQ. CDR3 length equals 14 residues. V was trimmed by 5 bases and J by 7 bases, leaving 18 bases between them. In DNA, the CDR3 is TGCGCCAGCAGTTCTCTTACGGGGAACTATGAAGCTTTCTTT. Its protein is CASSSLTGNYEAFF.

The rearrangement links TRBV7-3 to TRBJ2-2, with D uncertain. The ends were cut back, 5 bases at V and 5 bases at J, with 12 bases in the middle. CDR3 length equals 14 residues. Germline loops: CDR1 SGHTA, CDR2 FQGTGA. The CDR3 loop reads CASSPSRLTGELFF. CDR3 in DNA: TGTGCCAGCAGCCCTTCCCGACTTACCGGGGAGCTGTTTTTT. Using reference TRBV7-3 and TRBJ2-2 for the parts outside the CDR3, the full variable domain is GAGVSQTPSNKVTEKGKYVELRCDPISGHTALYWYRQSLGQGPEFLIYFQGTGAADDSGLPNDRFFAVRPEGSVSTLKIQRTERGDSAVYLCASSPSRLTGELFFGEGSRLTVL.

The CDR3 nucleotides read TGTGCCAGCTCACGTGGACAGGGCGGCAATCAGCCCCAGCATTTT. This encodes CASSRGQGGNQPQHF. The J gene is TRBJ1-5, the V gene TRBV18; 8 bases align to TRBD1. V lost 4 bases and J lost 2; bases outside the gene matches: 4. Germline assignment: CDR1 KGHSH and CDR2 LQKENI. This CDR3 spans 15 amino acids.

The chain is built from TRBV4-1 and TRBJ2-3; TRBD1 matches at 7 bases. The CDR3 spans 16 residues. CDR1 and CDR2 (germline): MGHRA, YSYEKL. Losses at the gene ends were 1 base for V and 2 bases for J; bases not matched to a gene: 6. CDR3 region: CASSQAGGGFTDTQYF. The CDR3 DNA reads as TGCGCCAGCAGCCAAGCAGGGGGTGGGTTCACAGATACGCAGTATTTT.

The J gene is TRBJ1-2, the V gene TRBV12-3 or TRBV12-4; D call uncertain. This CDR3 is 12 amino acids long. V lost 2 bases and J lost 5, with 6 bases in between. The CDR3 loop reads CASSLFRYGYTF. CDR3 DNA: TGTGCCAGCAGTTTATTTCGGTATGGCTACACCTTC.

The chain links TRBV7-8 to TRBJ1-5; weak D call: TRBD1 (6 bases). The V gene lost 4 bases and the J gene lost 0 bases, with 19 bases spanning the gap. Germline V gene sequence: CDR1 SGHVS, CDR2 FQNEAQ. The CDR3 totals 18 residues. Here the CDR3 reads CASSSLGGTAYSNQPQHF. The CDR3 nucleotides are TGTGCCAGCAGCTCTTTAGGGGGTACCGCCTATAGCAATCAGCCCCAGCATTTT.

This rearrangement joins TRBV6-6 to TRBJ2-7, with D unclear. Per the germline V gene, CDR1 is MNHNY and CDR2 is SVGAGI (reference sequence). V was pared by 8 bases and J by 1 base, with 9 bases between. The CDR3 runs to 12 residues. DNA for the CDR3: TGTGCCAGCTCGAGATCTTCCTACGAGCAGTACTTC. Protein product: CASSRSSYEQYF.

CDR3 in amino acids: CASSLRQGLYGYTF. The CDR3 DNA sequence: TGTGCCAGCAGCTTAAGACAGGGACTCTATGGCTACACCTTC. V is TRBV7-8 and J is TRBJ1-2; 7 bases line up with TRBD1. Germline V lookup: CDR1 SGHVS, CDR2 FQNEAQ. This CDR3 comprises 14 residues. V shed 2 bases, J shed 4 bases, and the junction held 4 bases outside the gene matches. Drawing the rest from reference TRBV7-8 and TRBJ1-2, the complete variable domain is GAGVSQSPRYKVAKRGQDVALRCDPISGHVSLFWYQQALGQGPEFLTYFQNEAQLDKSGLPSDRFFAERPEGSVSTLKIQRTQQEDSAVYLCASSLRQGLYGYTFGSGTRLTVV.

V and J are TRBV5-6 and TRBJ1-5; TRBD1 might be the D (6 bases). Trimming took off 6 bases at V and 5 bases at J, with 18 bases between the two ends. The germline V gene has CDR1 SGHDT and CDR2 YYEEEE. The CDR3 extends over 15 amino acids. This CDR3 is CASTSRTALYQPQHF. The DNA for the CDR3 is TGTGCCAGCACCTCCAGGACAGCCCTTTATCAGCCCCAGCATTTT.

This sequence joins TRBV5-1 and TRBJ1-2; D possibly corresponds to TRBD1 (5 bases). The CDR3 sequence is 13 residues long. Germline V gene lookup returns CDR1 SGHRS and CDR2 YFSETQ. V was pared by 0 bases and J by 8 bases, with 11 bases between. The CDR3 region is CASSLGGASGYTF. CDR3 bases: TGCGCCAGCAGCTTGGGTGGGGCGAGCGGCTACACCTTC. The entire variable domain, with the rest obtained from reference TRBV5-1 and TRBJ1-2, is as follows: KAGVTQTPRYLIKTRGQQVTLSCSPISGHRSVSWYQQTPGQGLQFLFEYFSETQRNKGNFPGRFSGRQFSNSRSEMNVSTLELGDSALYLCASSLGGASGYTFGSGTRLTVV.

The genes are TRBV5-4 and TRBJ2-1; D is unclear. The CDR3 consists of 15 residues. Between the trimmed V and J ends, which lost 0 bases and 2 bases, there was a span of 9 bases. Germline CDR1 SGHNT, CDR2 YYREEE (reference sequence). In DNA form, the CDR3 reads TGTGCCAGCAGCTTGGTGATGGGCGCCTACAATGAGCAGTTCTTC. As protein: CASSLVMGAYNEQFF.

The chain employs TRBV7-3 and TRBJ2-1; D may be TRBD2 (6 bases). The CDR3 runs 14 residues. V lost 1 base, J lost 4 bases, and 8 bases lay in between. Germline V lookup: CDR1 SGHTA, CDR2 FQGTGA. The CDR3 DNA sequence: TGTGCCAGCAGCTTAATTGCGGGGTACAATGAGCAGTTCTTC. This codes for CASSLIAGYNEQFF.

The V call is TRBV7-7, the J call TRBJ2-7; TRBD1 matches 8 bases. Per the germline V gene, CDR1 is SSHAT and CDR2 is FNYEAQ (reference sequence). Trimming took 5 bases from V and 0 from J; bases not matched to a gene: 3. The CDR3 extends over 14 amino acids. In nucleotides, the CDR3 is TGTGCCAGCAGCCCCGGGACAGGCTCCTACGAGCAGTACTTC. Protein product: CASSPGTGSYEQYF.

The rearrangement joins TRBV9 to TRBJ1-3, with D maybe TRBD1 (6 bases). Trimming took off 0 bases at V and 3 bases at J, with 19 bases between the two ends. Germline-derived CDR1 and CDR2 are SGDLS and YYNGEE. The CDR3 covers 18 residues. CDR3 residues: CASSVDPPSTGRGNTIYF. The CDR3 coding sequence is TGTGCCAGCAGCGTAGACCCCCCTTCAACAGGGCGTGGAAACACCATATATTTT.

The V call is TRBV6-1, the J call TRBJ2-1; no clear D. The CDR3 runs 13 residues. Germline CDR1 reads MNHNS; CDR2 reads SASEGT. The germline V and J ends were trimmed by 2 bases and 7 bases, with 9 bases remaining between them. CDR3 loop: CASSEFRANEQFF. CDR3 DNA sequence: TGTGCCAGCAGTGAATTTAGAGCTAATGAGCAGTTCTTC.